A selection of T cell receptor beta chains follows, all from one sample in a study of graft-versus-host responses after intestinal transplantation. These receptors have no known antigen. The method was immunoSEQ multiplex PCR; TCRdb's version includes in-frame clones alone and lacks a portion of them. The sample includes approximately 110,000 clones, around 90% of them seen just once. This material consisted of unstimulated CD4+ T cells sorted from spleen or lymph node cells, taken before transplant. The source of these receptors is a human donor who was the organ donor for an intestinal transplant. Each CDR3 is given with its conserved first and last residue. The order of the fields is D gene, V gene, clone size, J gene, CDR3 protein, CDR3 DNA. A D gene is named only where the DNA matches it firmly. Some rows mark clone size as missing; the rest say once, few, many or name a class of expanded clone.

TRBD2	TRBV10-2	.	TRBJ2-7	CASSIAGGGYEQYF	TGCGCCAGCAGCATAGCGGGAGGAGGCTACGAGCAGTACTTC
.	TRBV28	.	TRBJ1-1	CASRRTGFTEAFF	TGTGCCAGCAGACGAACAGGGTTCACTGAAGCTTTCTTT
.	TRBV30	.	TRBJ1-3	CAWSVVGANTIYF	TGTGCCTGGAGTGTTGTCGGCGCAAACACCATATATTTT
.	TRBV4-1	.	TRBJ1-2	CASSQGRQTHYGYTF	TGCGCCAGCAGCCAAGGGCGACAGACACACTATGGCTACACCTTC
TRBD2	TRBV4-1	.	TRBJ2-3	CASSQRPTSGRTDTQYF	TGCGCCAGCAGCCAAAGGCCGACTAGCGGGAGGACAGATACGCAGTATTTT
.	TRBV4-3	.	TRBJ1-3	CASSQDSAGAGNTIYF	TGCGCCAGCAGCCAAGATTCGGCCGGGGCTGGAAACACCATATATTTT
.	TRBV11-2	.	TRBJ1-1	CASSSLRVPEAFF	TGTGCCAGCAGCTCCCTCAGAGTGCCTGAAGCTTTCTTT
TRBD1	TRBV19	.	TRBJ2-3	CASSRQGTDTQYF	TGTGCCAGTAGTAGACAGGGAACAGATACGCAGTATTTT
TRBD2	TRBV4-1	.	TRBJ2-5	CASSPGLAEETQYF	TGCGCCAGCAGCCCGGGGCTAGCGGAAGAGACCCAGTACTTC
.	TRBV2	.	TRBJ2-1	CASIGTARRNEQFF	TGTGCCAGCATAGGGACTGCCCGGAGGAATGAGCAGTTCTTC
.	TRBV13	.	TRBJ1-1	CASSYMNTEAFF	TGTGCCAGCAGCTACATGAACACTGAAGCTTTCTTT
.	TRBV19	.	TRBJ2-3	CASSIKNTQYF	TGTGCCAGTAGTATTAAAAATACGCAGTATTTT
.	TRBV7-2	.	TRBJ2-3	CASSFRPGGTDTQYF	TGTGCCAGCAGCTTTAGGCCAGGGGGCACAGATACGCAGTATTTT
.	TRBV5-1	.	TRBJ2-1	CASSFVYGSTEQFF	TGCGCCAGCAGCTTTGTTTACGGGAGTACTGAGCAGTTCTTC
.	TRBV6-5	.	TRBJ1-2	CASSESTSSYGYTF	TGTGCCAGCAGTGAATCGACATCAAGCTATGGCTACACCTTC
.	TRBV28	few	TRBJ2-7	CASSSPGMAYEQYF	TGTGCCAGCAGTTCCCCCGGGATGGCCTACGAGCAGTACTTC
TRBD1	TRBV19	.	TRBJ1-2	CASSLGQEIYGYTF	TGTGCCAGTAGTTTGGGACAGGAAATCTATGGCTACACCTTC
TRBD1	TRBV11-2	.	TRBJ2-7	CASRRTGTYEQYF	TGTGCCAGCAGGAGGACAGGGACCTACGAGCAGTACTTC
.	TRBV6-1	.	TRBJ1-1	CASSRDGTEAFF	TGTGCCAGCAGTCGGGACGGCACTGAAGCTTTCTTT
.	TRBV11-3	.	TRBJ2-7	CASSLDPQSLYEQYF	TGTGCCAGCAGCTTAGACCCTCAATCCCTTTACGAGCAGTACTTC
.	TRBV4-3	.	TRBJ2-5	CASSRTREWETQYF	TGCGCCAGCAGCCGGACAAGGGAATGGGAGACCCAGTACTTC
TRBD1	TRBV10-3	few	TRBJ2-2	CAISRDRNTGELFF	TGTGCCATCAGTAGGGACAGGAACACCGGGGAGCTGTTTTTT
TRBD1	TRBV6-5	.	TRBJ2-4	CASSEQGAKNIQYF	TGTGCCAGCAGTGAACAGGGGGCCAAAAACATTCAGTACTTC
TRBD2	TRBV4-1	.	TRBJ2-2	CASSPGLAGGPGTGELFF	TGCGCCAGCAGCCCAGGACTAGCGGGAGGGCCAGGAACCGGGGAGCTGTTTTTT
.	TRBV20-1	once	TRBJ1-1	CSASGNTEAFF	TGCAGTGCAAGCGGGAACACTGAAGCTTTCTTT
.	TRBV14	.	TRBJ1-1	CASSRGTRPNTEAFF	TGTGCCAGCAGCCGAGGAACTAGGCCGAACACTGAAGCTTTCTTT
TRBD2	TRBV11-3	once	TRBJ2-3	CASSPGLAGADTQYF	TGTGCCAGCAGCCCGGGACTAGCGGGAGCAGATACGCAGTATTTT
.	TRBV6-1	.	TRBJ2-5	CASSRSGGETQYF	TGTGCCAGCAGCAGGTCTGGGGGAGAGACCCAGTACTTC
TRBD2	TRBV11-2	once	TRBJ2-1	CASSSPLGAGYPNEQFF	TGTGCCAGCAGCTCCCCACTGGGAGCGGGGTACCCCAATGAGCAGTTCTTC
.	TRBV11-2	.	TRBJ2-5	CASSLVAGSQETQYF	TGTGCCAGCAGCTTAGTGGCCGGTTCGCAAGAGACCCAGTACTTC
TRBD1	TRBV19	.	TRBJ1-5	CASSGTGGDQPQHF	TGTGCCAGTAGTGGGACAGGGGGGGATCAGCCCCAGCATTTT
.	TRBV18	.	TRBJ1-5	CASSPTNNQPQHF	TGTGCCAGCTCACCTACGAACAATCAGCCCCAGCATTTT
.	TRBV2	.	TRBJ2-1	CASRQTSYNEQFF	TGTGCCAGCAGGCAGACTAGCTACAATGAGCAGTTCTTC
.	TRBV7-9	.	TRBJ2-7	CASGTSYYEQYF	TGTGCCAGCGGCACTAGCTACTACGAGCAGTACTTC
TRBD2	TRBV4-2	.	TRBJ2-1	CASSQDTSGRLNEQFF	TGTGCCAGCAGCCAAGACACTAGCGGGAGATTGAATGAGCAGTTCTTC
.	TRBV6-4	once	TRBJ1-5	CASSAGPPQHF	TGTGCCAGCAGTGCCGGTCCGCCCCAGCATTTT
.	TRBV6-6	.	TRBJ1-2	CASSQGNYGYTF	TGTGCCAGCAGCCAGGGTAACTATGGCTACACCTTC
TRBD1	TRBV4-3	.	TRBJ1-1	CASSQEFGTGRDTEAFF	TGCGCCAGCAGCCAAGAATTTGGGACAGGGCGGGACACTGAAGCTTTCTTT
.	TRBV6-5	.	TRBJ1-1	CASSFGRGMNTEAFF	TGTGCCAGCAGTTTTGGACGGGGGATGAACACTGAAGCTTTCTTT
.	TRBV14	once	TRBJ2-7	CASSPLGEQYF	TGTGCCAGCAGCCCCCTCGGCGAGCAGTACTTC
.	TRBV5-1	.	TRBJ2-5	CASSREVQETQYF	TGCGCCAGCAGTCGCGAGGTGCAAGAGACCCAGTACTTC
.	TRBV9	.	TRBJ1-3	CASSVDPSAYTIYF	TGTGCCAGCAGCGTAGATCCCTCGGCGTACACCATATATTTT
TRBD2	TRBV5-1	.	TRBJ2-3	CASSRRLAGVVGKDTQYF	TGCGCCAGCAGCAGACGACTAGCGGGAGTGGTCGGGAAGGATACGCAGTATTTT
.	TRBV27	.	TRBJ2-2	CASSLNTGELFF	TGTGCCAGCAGTTTAAACACCGGGGAGCTGTTTTTT
.	TRBV5-1	.	TRBJ2-7	CASSLQGWSYEQYF	TGCGCCAGCAGCTTGCAGGGCTGGTCCTACGAGCAGTACTTC
.	TRBV28	.	TRBJ1-1	CATLDSRGNTEAFF	TGTGCCACCCTGGACAGTAGGGGCAACACTGAAGCTTTCTTT
.	TRBV6-5	.	TRBJ2-3	CASSTTDTQYF	TGTGCCAGCAGCACCACAGATACGCAGTATTTT
.	TRBV27	.	TRBJ1-4	CASSLLWPNEKLFF	TGTGCCAGCAGTTTATTATGGCCGAATGAAAAACTGTTTTTT
TRBD1	TRBV2	.	TRBJ1-3	CASRYDRGSGNTIYF	TGTGCCAGCAGATACGACAGGGGCTCTGGAAACACCATATATTTT